This record covers a single TCR beta chain. What it binds is unknown. The data originate from a study of T-cell reconstitution after alpha-beta-depleted transplantation in children. The CDR3 is 16 amino acids. Germline-derived CDR1 and CDR2 are KGHDR and SFDVKD. V was pared by 5 bases and J by 0 bases, with 16 bases between. Preparation of the TCRbeta library involved a method that used unique molecular identifiers. TCRdb called the PCR reads again in MiXCR, with one record for every CDR3 protein. The table lists 450,000 to 550,000 distinct CDR3 sequences, approximately 10% of them singletons. Study findings and constraints: At day 60, the high TCRbeta diversity found in some patients originated from recipient T cells and thymic progenitors that had survived. Expanded graft clones, several hundred of them, were reportedly the source of alpha-beta T cells about two months after transplant. T-cell counts and diversity at one year post-transplant came mainly from newly produced T cells.

The gene calls are TRBV24-1 and TRBJ2-7; possible D gene TRBD1, 6 bases. The TCR originated in a female patient between 2 and 15 years old who had a stem cell transplant for aplastic anemia, so the T cells may come from the graft donor. The material sequenced was PBMCs, mostly from graft donor cells, taken 180 days after TCRalphabeta/CD19-depleted stem cell transplant. CDR3 in amino acids: CATSAPGHFSSYEQYV. The CDR3 DNA reads as TGTGCCACCAGTGCCCCGGGACATTTTAGCTCCTACGAGCAGTACGTC.